The 28 T cell receptor beta chains below come from one sample, sequenced in a study of CD8 T cells in Susac syndrome. RNA was extracted with the RNeasy kit, and a quantity of roughly 0.5 to 1 ug was reverse transcribed using random hexamers. MiXCR, applied by TCRdb to the immunoSEQ multiplex PCR reads, yields one record per CDR3 protein. The sample has 85,000 to 120,000 distinct CDR3 sequences; approximately 94% are singletons. The sample taken for sequencing was CD8+ T cells from PBMCs. The receptors shown here come from a human donor with Susac syndrome.

This chain connects TRBV7-7 to TRBJ2-1; TRBD1 matches 12 bases. The CDR3 totals 16 residues. CDR1 is SSHAT and CDR2 is FNYEAQ in the germline V gene (reference sequence). The trim removed 5 bases at V and 8 bases at J, leaving 10 bases unmatched. CDR3 in amino acids: CASSRYSGQGADEQFF. As DNA, the CDR3 is TGTGCCAGCAGCCGATATTCGGGACAGGGGGCCGATGAGCAGTTCTTC.

CDR3 DNA: TGTGCCAGCAGCTTTTCGGATAACTATGGCTACACCTTC. As protein: CASSFSDNYGYTF. The chain couples TRBV7-6 to TRBJ1-2; no definite D call. Trimming removed 3 bases from V and 1 base from J, with 6 bases in between. Germline V lookup: CDR1 SGHVS, CDR2 FNYEAQ. The CDR3 extends over 13 amino acids.

The chain employs TRBV12-3 or TRBV12-4 and TRBJ1-1; possible D gene TRBD1, 5 bases. Trimming took off 8 bases at V and 5 bases at J, with 18 bases between the two ends. CDR3 size: 14 residues. The DNA of the CDR3 is TGTGCCAGCGGCCACTCAGGGAGAAGGACTGAAGCTTTCTTT. Residues: CASGHSGRRTEAFF.

The chain couples TRBV7-9 to TRBJ2-5; 7 bases line up with TRBD1. With 5 bases clipped from V and 3 bases from J, the junction kept 9 bases outside the gene matches. Germline CDR1 is SEHNR and CDR2 is FQNEAQ (reference sequence). This CDR3 spans 15 amino acids. CDR3 nucleotides: TGTGCCAGCAGCCCGCCGGGACAGCAGAAAGAGACCCAGTACTTC. This gives the protein CASSPPGQQKETQYF.

CDR3 region: CSVIVGSGTDTQYF. As DNA, the CDR3 is TGCAGCGTGATTGTGGGATCGGGCACAGATACGCAGTATTTT. The chain is built from TRBV29-1 and TRBJ2-3, with no clear D. Germline CDR1 SQVTM, CDR2 ANQGSEA. This CDR3 spans 14 amino acids. V lost 6 bases, J lost 1 base, and 14 bases lay in between.

The chain uses TRBV5-4 and TRBJ2-1; 12 bases match TRBD2. Germline CDR1 SGHNT, CDR2 YYREEE (reference sequence). V lost 3 bases to trimming and J lost 6 bases; unmatched junction nucleotides: 7. CDR3 length: 16 residues. CDR3 loop: CASSSPPSGGANEQFF. The CDR3 bases are TGTGCCAGCAGCTCTCCTCCTAGCGGGGGGGCCAATGAGCAGTTCTTC.

This sequence joins TRBV6-5 and TRBJ2-7, with unresolved D. The germline V gene encodes CDR1 MNHEY and CDR2 SVGAGI. V shed 0 bases and J shed 3 bases, with 9 bases lying between them. CDR3 length equals 14 residues. The CDR3 nucleotides read TGTGCCAGCAGTTACTCCGGGCCGCTCTACGAGCAGTACTTC. It encodes CASSYSGPLYEQYF.

The V call is TRBV15, the J call TRBJ1-1; no clear D. Germline V gene sequence: CDR1 LNHNV, CDR2 YYDKDF (reference sequence). The CDR3 runs 15 residues. V dropped 0 bases and J dropped 2 bases, with 10 bases sitting between them. The CDR3 reads CATSRDSATNTEAFF. CDR3 nucleotides: TGTGCCACCAGCAGAGATTCCGCAACTAACACTGAAGCTTTCTTT.

V is TRBV27 and J is TRBJ2-7; a weak D match, TRBD1 (6 bases). The V gene lost 5 bases and the J gene lost 3 bases, with 14 bases spanning the gap. From germline, CDR1 is MNHEY and CDR2 SMNVEV (reference sequence). The CDR3 length is 14 residues. DNA of the CDR3: TGTGCCAGCAGTCTCGGACAGTTTATCTACGAGCAGTACTTC. Its translation: CASSLGQFIYEQYF.

This clonotype was seen once. The V call is TRBV12-3 or TRBV12-4, the J call TRBJ1-1; no definite D call. V was clipped by 6 bases and J by 1 base, with 9 bases between them. The CDR3 totals 13 residues. CDR3 nucleotides: TGTGCCAGCAGCCCCTGGGGGAACACTGAAGCTTTCTTT. The encoded protein is CASSPWGNTEAFF.

The chain recombines TRBV9 with TRBJ2-5, with 7 bases matching TRBD2. This CDR3 region has 15 residues. Germline CDR1 reads SGDLS; CDR2 reads YYNGEE. J gave up 4 bases and V 4 bases, and 10 bases lay outside the gene matches. The CDR3 DNA is TGTGCCAGCAGCTCAAGCGGGACGGGGGGAGAGACCCAGTACTTC. This sequence encodes CASSSSGTGGETQYF.

The CDR3 here is CASSPVSSYEQYF. In DNA form, the CDR3 reads TGTGCCAGCAGTCCCGTCAGCTCCTACGAGCAGTACTTC. The chain is built from TRBV27 and TRBJ2-7; no clear D. CDR3 length: 13 residues. Germline CDR1 MNHEY, CDR2 SMNVEV (reference sequence). Trimming cost V 5 bases and J 0 bases, with 8 bases left between them.

The V call is TRBV23-1, the J call TRBJ1-1; perhaps TRBD1 as D (6 bases). TRBV23-1 belongs to the ORF category, with a function that is uncertain. The CDR3 sequence is 18 residues long. V shed 0 bases and J shed 3 bases, with 20 bases lying between them. The DNA for the CDR3 is TGCGCCAGCAGTCAATCTCTACAGCCAGGGGTCGTTGACACTGAAGCTTTCTTT. Translating gives CASSQSLQPGVVDTEAFF.

The chain combines TRBV20-1 with TRBJ2-7; 8 bases agree with TRBD1. The CDR3 is 12 amino acids. The germline V gene has CDR1 DFQATT and CDR2 SNEGSKA (reference sequence). V trimming: 5 bases; J trimming: 7 bases; junction bases outside the gene matches: 7. As DNA, the CDR3 is TGCAGTGCTCAAACAGGGGGAACAGAGCAGTACTTC. Translating it yields CSAQTGGTEQYF.

The V call is TRBV3-1, the J call TRBJ2-6; D is tentatively TRBD1 or TRBD2 (5 bases each). CDR1 and CDR2 from the germline V gene are LGHDT and YNNKEL (reference sequence). CDR3 length: 16 amino acids. Trimming took 6 bases from V and 4 from J, leaving 16 bases between them. DNA of the CDR3: TGTGCCAGCAGTCCTCGGGGCTTAACGGGGGCCAACGTCCTGACTTTC. Translation: CASSPRGLTGANVLTF.

The rearrangement uses TRBV9 and TRBJ1-1, with TRBD1 as a possible D gene (5 bases). Trimming took off 0 bases at V and 1 base at J, with 16 bases between the two ends. Germline V gives CDR1 SGDLS, CDR2 YYNGEE. CDR3 length: 17 residues. Here the CDR3 reads CASSVGGEPRGNTEAFF. CDR3 in DNA: TGTGCCAGCAGCGTAGGGGGGGAGCCAAGAGGGAACACTGAAGCTTTCTTT.

This chain connects TRBV9 to TRBJ2-2, with D perhaps given as TRBD1 or TRBD2 (5 bases each). From germline, CDR1 is SGDLS and CDR2 YYNGEE. This CDR3 contains 14 residues. Trimming took 4 bases from V and 5 from J, leaving 12 bases between them. CDR3 bases: TGTGCCAGCAGCTTAGGTGGGGGTACCGGGGAGCTGTTTTTT. Its protein product is CASSLGGGTGELFF.

The chain has TRBV19 and TRBJ1-1; a weak D match, TRBD1 (5 bases). V lost 3 bases to trimming and J lost 4 bases, with 9 bases between them. This CDR3 is 13 amino acids long. Germline values: CDR1 LNHDA, CDR2 SQIVND (reference sequence). In nucleotides, the CDR3 is TGTGCCAGTAGTATTACGGGGACCACTGAAGCTTTCTTT. This sequence encodes CASSITGTTEAFF.

The CDR3 loop is CSVSGEATEAFF. For the CDR3, the DNA is TGCAGCGTTTCAGGGGAGGCGACTGAAGCTTTCTTT. The V and J genes are TRBV29-1 and TRBJ1-1, with D perhaps TRBD1 (6 bases). Germline CDR1 reads SQVTM; CDR2 reads ANQGSEA. Trimming shortened V by 5 bases and J by 5 bases, and 12 bases separated the two germline ends. The CDR3 consists of 12 residues.

J is TRBJ1-1 and V is TRBV27; D ambiguous. The V and J ends lost 6 bases and 6 bases respectively, with 8 bases between them. This CDR3 has 11 amino acids. Per germline, CDR1 MNHEY and CDR2 SMNVEV (reference sequence). The chain's CDR3 is CASRRNSEAFF. The CDR3 DNA reads TGTGCCAGCAGGAGGAATTCTGAAGCTTTCTTT.

The rearrangement uses TRBV24-1 and TRBJ2-3; possibly TRBD2 for D (6 bases). The length of the CDR3 is 14 residues. The germline V gene encodes CDR1 KGHDR and CDR2 SFDVKD. Trimming removed 4 bases at V and 1 base at J, with 8 bases between. DNA for the CDR3: TGTGCCACCAGTGAGGCTAGCGGCACAGATACGCAGTATTTT. It yields the protein CATSEASGTDTQYF.

The genes are TRBV20-1 and TRBJ2-1; D is possibly TRBD2 (7 bases). V was shortened by 6 bases and J by 10 bases, with 10 bases between the two germline ends. CDR1 and CDR2 from the germline V gene are DFQATT and SNEGSKA (reference sequence). This CDR3 is built from 10 residues. CDR3 sequence reads: CSAGGGEQFF. CDR3 coding DNA: TGCAGTGCCGGCGGGGGCGAGCAGTTCTTC.

The V call is TRBV9, the J call TRBJ2-7, with 8 nucleotides matching TRBD1. CDR1 is SGDLS and CDR2 is YYNGEE in the germline V gene. There are 15 residues in the CDR3. V lost 1 base, J lost 3 bases, and 6 bases stayed unmatched. CDR3 protein: CASSVSGQGYYEQYF. CDR3 DNA: TGTGCCAGCAGCGTATCCGGACAGGGATACTACGAGCAGTACTTC.

The chain joins TRBV29-1 to TRBJ2-3; 8 bases agree with TRBD2. This CDR3 has 13 amino acids. Germline values: CDR1 SQVTM, CDR2 ANQGSEA. The ends lost 4 bases at V and 1 base at J; junction bases unmatched: 1. The CDR3 coding sequence is TGCAGCGTTGTACTAGCGGGCACAGATACGCAGTATTTT. It specifies CSVVLAGTDTQYF.

V and J are TRBV29-1 and TRBJ2-1, with 9 bases identical to TRBD2. The CDR3 loop spans 13 amino acids. V lost 2 bases, J lost 7 bases, and 3 bases stayed unmatched. Germline lookup yields CDR1 SQVTM and CDR2 ANQGSEA. CDR3 coding DNA: TGCAGCGTTGAAAGCGGGGGGCGGAATGAGCAGTTCTTC. Protein sequence: CSVESGGRNEQFF.

The chain uses TRBV11-2 and TRBJ1-2; the D is unclear. The CDR3 consists of 19 residues. CDR1 SGHAT and CDR2 FQNNGV come from the germline V gene. Trimming left V 1 base short and J 5 bases short, with 26 bases between. The CDR3 DNA reads as TGTGCCAGCAGCTTAGTTCGGGCGAGCCACCCCGAGAGACCATATGGCTACACCTTC. It translates to CASSLVRASHPERPYGYTF.

CDR3 coding DNA: TGTGCCAGCAGCTCCCCCAGGGTAGGGTGGAACATTCAGTACTTC. It translates to CASSSPRVGWNIQYF. The V and J genes are TRBV11-2 and TRBJ2-4; D might be TRBD1 (5 bases). The CDR3 length is 15 residues. CDR1 and CDR2 (germline): SGHAT, FQNNGV. Trimming removed 4 bases at V and 7 bases at J, with 17 bases between.

The chain links TRBV7-8 to TRBJ2-1; D may be TRBD1 (5 bases). Germline V gene lookup returns CDR1 SGHVS and CDR2 FQNEAQ. CDR3 length equals 15 residues. Trimming removed 1 base from V and 12 bases from J, with 19 bases in between. The CDR3 is CASSLEGAGHPGQFF. The CDR3 DNA reads as TGTGCCAGCAGCTTAGAAGGGGCCGGGCACCCGGGGCAGTTCTTC.